The source of this TCR beta chain is a study of cytomegalovirus exposure and HLA in healthy donors. General study findings and limits: According to reports, the classifier identified cytomegalovirus status with high specificity and sensitivity.

This CDR3 is built from 16 residues. V was pared by 4 bases and J by 0 bases, with 7 bases of the junction left unmatched. This clone rates as medium-sized. Its target is unknown. Primers included in the PCR were 60 Vbeta and 13 Jbeta primers. The data were produced by immunoSEQ multiplex PCR, yet TCRdb's version contains in-frame clones alone and is incomplete. Found here are about 91,000 clones, 64% of them singletons; the top ten hold about 2.3%. This chain links TRBV23-1 with TRBJ2-7; 9 bases line up with TRBD2. TRBV23-1 is an open reading frame, and its role is uncertain. Sequencing was done on a sample of PBMCs. This TCR derives from a human donor in good health. The CDR3 DNA reads TGCGCCAGCAGTCTGTTTCTAGCGGGGAACTCCTACGAGCAGTACTTC. This codes for CASSLFLAGNSYEQYF.